Listed below are T cell receptor beta chains from one sample, sequenced in a study of human T cells and chemical hapten exposure. TCRdb used MiXCR to reprocess the 5' RACE reads, holding one entry per CDR3 protein. Found here are 70,000 to 85,000 distinct CDR3 sequences, 15% to 20% of them singletons; the top ten hold 6.8%. The receptors here all came from a female donor in good health. Both conserved end residues are part of each CDR3. Fields, in order: D gene, clone size, J gene, V gene, CDR3 DNA, CDR3 protein. The D gene is left open where the match is weak. The size of a clone is reported for some rows only, either as once, few or many, or as a class for expanded clones.

>TRBD1|.|TRBJ2-2|TRBV19
TGTGCCAGTACGGACCAGGGGGCGACCGGGGAGCTGTTTTTT
CASTDQGATGELFF
>TRBD1|.|TRBJ1-4|TRBV14
TGTGCCAGCAGCCGATGGGGGACAGAGGGTGAAAAACTGTTTTTT
CASSRWGTEGEKLFF
>.|few|TRBJ2-1|TRBV29-1
TGCAGCGTTGATAGTGAGATTAATGAGCAGTTCTTC
CSVDSEINEQFF
>TRBD1|.|TRBJ1-4|TRBV20-1
TGCAGTGCTAGGGGATCGGGGGGACAGGTTAATGAAAAACTGTTTTTT
CSARGSGGQVNEKLFF
>TRBD1|.|TRBJ2-3|TRBV5-6
TGTGCCAGCAGCTTAGACAGGGGGATGACAGATACGCAGTATTTT
CASSLDRGMTDTQYF
>.|.|TRBJ1-2|TRBV10-3
TGTGCCATCAGTCAGGTTGTAATTCATGGCTACACCTTC
CAISQVVIHGYTF
>TRBD1|few|TRBJ1-1|TRBV29-1
TGCAGCGTTCAGGGGGGGAACACTGAAGCTTTCTTT
CSVQGGNTEAFF
>TRBD2|.|TRBJ2-1|TRBV18
TGTGCCAGCTCACCCCGGACCGGGACTAGCGGGATGGGCTCCTACAATGAGCAGTTCTTC
CASSPRTGTSGMGSYNEQFF
>.|few|TRBJ1-1|TRBV7-4
TGTGCCAGCAGCCCCGTCCGGCAGAACACTGAAGCTTTCTTT
CASSPVRQNTEAFF
>TRBD2|many|TRBJ2-3|TRBV7-2
TGTGCCAGCAGCTACCGGCTAGCGGGGAGCACAGATACGCAGTATTTT
CASSYRLAGSTDTQYF
>.|few|TRBJ2-3|TRBV2
TGTGCCAGCAGTGAGAGTGGGCTAGGTCGACCGACAGATACGCAGTATTTT
CASSESGLGRPTDTQYF
>.|.|TRBJ2-1|TRBV2
TGTGCCAGCACGAAAGCGGGCCCGTCCTACAATGAGCAGTTCTTC
CASTKAGPSYNEQFF
>.|.|TRBJ1-2|TRBV9
TGTGCCAGCAGCGTAGGGGCAGAGTCTAACTATGGCTACACCTTC
CASSVGAESNYGYTF
>TRBD2|many|TRBJ2-1|TRBV29-1
TGCAGCTCCTCCACTAGCGATGAGCAGTTCTTC
CSSSTSDEQFF
>.|few|TRBJ2-3|TRBV7-6
TGTGCCAGCAGCTTCGCCCCCCCGGGAGCGGCTACAGATACGCAGTATTTT
CASSFAPPGAATDTQYF
>TRBD1|once|TRBJ1-5|TRBV7-9
TGTGCCAGCAGCGCCCGGACAGGGGATCAGCCCCAGCATTTT
CASSARTGDQPQHF
>.|few|TRBJ1-2|TRBV6-1
TGTGCCAGCAGTACAGGGATCTATGGCTACACCTTC
CASSTGIYGYTF
>TRBD1|once|TRBJ1-1|TRBV2
TGTGCCAGCAGTGTGGGACAGGGGAGGAGCACTGAAGCTTTCTTT
CASSVGQGRSTEAFF
>TRBD2|.|TRBJ2-3|TRBV6-5
TGTGCCAGCAGTCTACTGTGGGCTAGCGGGAGGGGTAGCACAGATACGCAGTATTTT
CASSLLWASGRGSTDTQYF
>.|.|TRBJ2-3|TRBV18
TGTGCCAGCTCACCACCCAACACAGATACGCAGTATTTT
CASSPPNTDTQYF
>.|.|TRBJ1-5|TRBV10-3
TGTGCCATCAGTCAGGGAAATAGCAATCAGCCCCAGCATTTT
CAISQGNSNQPQHF
>.|.|TRBJ2-5|TRBV21-1
TGTGCCAGCAGCAAAGATTTCACGACAATCAAAGAGACCCAGTACTTC
CASSKDFTTIKETQYF
>TRBD1|.|TRBJ2-7|TRBV29-1
TGCAGCGTTACCGGGACAGACACCTACGAGCAGTACTTC
CSVTGTDTYEQYF
>.|many|TRBJ1-2|TRBV28
TGTGCCAGTTTCGGACGGGGCCCAGCTAACTATGGCTACACCTTC
CASFGRGPANYGYTF
>TRBD2|many|TRBJ2-1|TRBV9
TGTGCCAGCAGCGATAGAGCGGGAGGGCCTCCCGATGAGCAGTTCTTC
CASSDRAGGPPDEQFF
>.|few|TRBJ2-3|TRBV7-2
TGTGCCAGCAGCCCCCAGGGAGGGGGGACAGATACGCAGTATTTT
CASSPQGGGTDTQYF
>.|.|TRBJ1-5|TRBV11-2
TGTGCCAGCAGCTTTGGGGGGGAGAAGGAGCCCCAGCATTTT
CASSFGGEKEPQHF
>.|few|TRBJ2-3|TRBV6-1
TGTGCCGTAAGGGCAGGGGGCACAGATACGCAGTATTTT
CAVRAGGTDTQYF
>.|.|TRBJ1-4|TRBV29-1
TGCAGCGTTGAAGGGGGGGACACGTATGAAAAACTGTTTTTT
CSVEGGDTYEKLFF
>.|.|TRBJ1-1|TRBV20-1
TGCAGTGCTAGATCACAGGTTTCTGTAGCTTTCTTT
CSARSQVSVAFF
>TRBD1|.|TRBJ1-6|TRBV13
TGTGCCAGCAGCTCAAACAGGGGGACGAATTCACCCCTCCACTTT
CASSSNRGTNSPLHF
>.|medium-sized|TRBJ1-1|TRBV6-1
TGTGCCAGCAGCCCGAATCCAGGTGGGTCGACTGAAGCTTTCTTT
CASSPNPGGSTEAFF
>.|many|TRBJ1-1|TRBV27
TGTGCCAGCAGCTTATTAGAGAACACTGAAGCTTTCTTT
CASSLLENTEAFF
>.|.|TRBJ1-5|TRBV7-2
TGTGCCAGCAGCCCCTGGGGGACGGGCAGTCAGCCCCAGCATTTT
CASSPWGTGSQPQHF
>.|.|TRBJ2-3|TRBV5-6
TGTGCCAGCAGCACCCGCAGAGATACGCAGTATTTT
CASSTRRDTQYF
>.|.|TRBJ1-1|TRBV29-1
TGCAGCGTATCGACAGTCACTGAAGCTTTCTTT
CSVSTVTEAFF
>TRBD1|few|TRBJ2-5|TRBV12-3/TRBV12-4
TGTGCCAGCAGCCCGGGACAGGGGGCTCGAGAGACCCAGTACTTC
CASSPGQGARETQYF
>TRBD1|.|TRBJ2-6|TRBV5-1
TGCGCCAGCAGCTTACCCCCGGGACAGACCTCTGGGGCCAACGTCCTGACTTTC
CASSLPPGQTSGANVLTF
>.|.|TRBJ2-7|TRBV4-2
TGTGCCAGCAGCCAAGATTATAGGCAGGGGTACGAGCAGTACTTC
CASSQDYRQGYEQYF
>.|.|TRBJ2-3|TRBV3-1
TGTGCCAGCAGCCAAGATGCCGGGAGAAATAAAGATACGCAGTATTTT
CASSQDAGRNKDTQYF
>TRBD2|.|TRBJ2-2|TRBV5-6
TGTGCCAGCAGACGCTGGGCGGGAGGAAGCACCGGGGAGCTGTTTTTT
CASRRWAGGSTGELFF
>.|few|TRBJ1-5|TRBV6-1
TGTGCCAGCAGTGGGGTTTATAGCAATCAGCCCCAGCATTTT
CASSGVYSNQPQHF
>.|.|TRBJ2-3|TRBV2
TGTGCCATTTCGGGGCCGACAGATACGCAGTATTTT
CAISGPTDTQYF
>.|.|TRBJ2-2|TRBV7-9
TGTGCCAGCAGCACTTACACGAACACCGGGGAGCTGTTTTTT
CASSTYTNTGELFF
>.|few|TRBJ1-1|TRBV29-1
TGCAGCGTTGAAGAAACCCCCAACACTGAAGCTTTCTTT
CSVEETPNTEAFF
>.|few|TRBJ2-1|TRBV2
TGTGCCAGCAGTGAAGCTGGTAGTGAGCAGTTCTTC
CASSEAGSEQFF
>TRBD1|few|TRBJ2-7|TRBV28
TGTGCCAGCAGTCCAGGGACAGGTTGGAGCTACGAGCAGTACTTC
CASSPGTGWSYEQYF
>.|.|TRBJ1-1|TRBV11-3
TGTGCCAGCAGCGACAGGCCGAACACTGAAGCTTTCTTT
CASSDRPNTEAFF